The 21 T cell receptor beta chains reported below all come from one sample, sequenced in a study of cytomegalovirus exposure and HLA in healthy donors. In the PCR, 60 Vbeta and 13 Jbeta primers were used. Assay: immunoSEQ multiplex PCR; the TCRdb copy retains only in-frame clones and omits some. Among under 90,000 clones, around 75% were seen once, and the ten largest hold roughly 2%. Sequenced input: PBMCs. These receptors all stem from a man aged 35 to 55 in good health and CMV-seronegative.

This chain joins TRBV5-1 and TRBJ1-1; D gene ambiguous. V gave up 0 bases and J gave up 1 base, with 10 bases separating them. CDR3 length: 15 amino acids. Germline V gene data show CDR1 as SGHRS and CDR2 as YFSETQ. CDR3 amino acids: CASSLGGIKNTEAFF. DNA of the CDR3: TGCGCCAGCAGCTTGGGTGGCATAAAGAACACTGAAGCTTTCTTT. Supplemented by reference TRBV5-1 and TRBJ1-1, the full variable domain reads KAGVTQTPRYLIKTRGQQVTLSCSPISGHRSVSWYQQTPGQGLQFLFEYFSETQRNKGNFPGRFSGRQFSNSRSEMNVSTLELGDSALYLCASSLGGIKNTEAFFGQGTRLTVV.

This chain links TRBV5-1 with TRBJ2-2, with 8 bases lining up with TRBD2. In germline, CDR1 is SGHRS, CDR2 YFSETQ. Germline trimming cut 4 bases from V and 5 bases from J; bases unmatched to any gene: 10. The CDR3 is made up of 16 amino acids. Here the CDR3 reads CASSSRGGSVTGELFF. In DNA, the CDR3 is TGCGCCAGCAGCAGTCGGGGGGGTAGCGTTACCGGGGAGCTGTTTTTT.

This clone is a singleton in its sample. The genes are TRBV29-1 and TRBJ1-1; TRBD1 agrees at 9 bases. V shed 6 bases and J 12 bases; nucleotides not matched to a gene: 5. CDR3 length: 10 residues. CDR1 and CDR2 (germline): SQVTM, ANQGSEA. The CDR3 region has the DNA TGCAGCGTCCGGGACAGGGAAACTTTCTTT. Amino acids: CSVRDRETFF.

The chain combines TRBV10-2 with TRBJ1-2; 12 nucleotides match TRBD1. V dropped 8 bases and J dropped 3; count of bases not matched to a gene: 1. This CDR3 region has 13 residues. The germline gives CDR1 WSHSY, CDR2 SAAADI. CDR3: CASGTGGYYGYTF. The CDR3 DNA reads TGCGCCAGCGGGACAGGGGGCTACTATGGCTACACCTTC.

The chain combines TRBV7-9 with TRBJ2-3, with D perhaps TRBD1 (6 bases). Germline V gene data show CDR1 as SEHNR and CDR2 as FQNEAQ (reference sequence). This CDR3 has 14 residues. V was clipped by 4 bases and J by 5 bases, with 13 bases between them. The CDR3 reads CASSWTAWEDTQYF. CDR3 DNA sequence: TGTGCCAGCAGCTGGACAGCTTGGGAAGATACGCAGTATTTT.

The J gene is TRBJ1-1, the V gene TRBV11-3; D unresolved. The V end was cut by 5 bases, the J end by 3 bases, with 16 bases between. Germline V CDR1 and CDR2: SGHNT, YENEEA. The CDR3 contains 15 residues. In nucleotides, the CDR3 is TGTGCCAGCAGCCCATTTGACACCCCGGACACTGAAGCTTTCTTT. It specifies CASSPFDTPDTEAFF.

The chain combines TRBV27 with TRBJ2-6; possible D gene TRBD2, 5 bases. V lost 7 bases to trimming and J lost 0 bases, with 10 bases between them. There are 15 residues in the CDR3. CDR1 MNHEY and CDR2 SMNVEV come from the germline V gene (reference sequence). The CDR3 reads CASNREGSGANVLTF. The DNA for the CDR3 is TGTGCCAGCAACCGGGAAGGCTCTGGGGCCAACGTCCTGACTTTC.

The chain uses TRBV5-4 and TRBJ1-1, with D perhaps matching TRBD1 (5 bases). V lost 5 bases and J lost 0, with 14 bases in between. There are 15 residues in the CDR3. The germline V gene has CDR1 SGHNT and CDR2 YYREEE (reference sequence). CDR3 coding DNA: TGTGCCAGCAGGGGGCGGACCGAGATGAACACTGAAGCTTTCTTT. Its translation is CASRGRTEMNTEAFF. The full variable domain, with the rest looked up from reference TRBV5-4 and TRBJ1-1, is ETGVTQSPTHLIKTRGQQVTLRCSSQSGHNTVSWYQQALGQGPQFIFQYYREEENGRGNFPPRFSGLQFPNYSSELNVNALELDDSALYLCASRGRTEMNTEAFFGQGTRLTVV.

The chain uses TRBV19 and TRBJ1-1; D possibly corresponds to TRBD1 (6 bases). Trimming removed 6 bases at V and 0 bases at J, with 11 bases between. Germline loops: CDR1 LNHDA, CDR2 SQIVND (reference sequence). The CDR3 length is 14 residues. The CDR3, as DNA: TGTGCCAGTAGCGGGACACCTCTGAACACTGAAGCTTTCTTT. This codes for CASSGTPLNTEAFF.

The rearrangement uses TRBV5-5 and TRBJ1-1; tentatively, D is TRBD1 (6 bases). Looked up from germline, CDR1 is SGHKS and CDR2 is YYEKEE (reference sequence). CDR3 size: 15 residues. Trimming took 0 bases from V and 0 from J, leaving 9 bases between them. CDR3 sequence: CASSLAGHLNTEAFF. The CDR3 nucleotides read TGTGCCAGCAGCTTGGCGGGACACCTGAACACTGAAGCTTTCTTT.

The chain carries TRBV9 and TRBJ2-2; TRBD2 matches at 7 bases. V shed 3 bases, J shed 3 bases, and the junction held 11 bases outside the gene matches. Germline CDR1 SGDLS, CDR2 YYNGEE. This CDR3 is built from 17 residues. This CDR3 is CASSAAREETDTGELFF. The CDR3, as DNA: TGTGCCAGCAGCGCCGCTCGGGAGGAAACGGACACCGGGGAGCTGTTTTTT.

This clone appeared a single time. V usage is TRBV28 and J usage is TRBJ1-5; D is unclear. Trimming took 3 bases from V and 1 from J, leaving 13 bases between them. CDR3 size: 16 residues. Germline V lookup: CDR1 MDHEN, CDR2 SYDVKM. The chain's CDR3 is CASSLGTAGSNQPQHF. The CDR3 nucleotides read TGTGCCAGCAGTTTGGGTACGGCGGGGAGCAATCAGCCCCAGCATTTT.

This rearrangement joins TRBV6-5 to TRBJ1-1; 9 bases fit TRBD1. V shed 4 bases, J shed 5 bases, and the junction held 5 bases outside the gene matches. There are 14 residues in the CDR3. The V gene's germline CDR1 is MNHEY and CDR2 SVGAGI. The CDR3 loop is CASSSSGTGTEAFF. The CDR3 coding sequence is TGTGCCAGCAGTTCGTCCGGGACAGGGACTGAAGCTTTCTTT.

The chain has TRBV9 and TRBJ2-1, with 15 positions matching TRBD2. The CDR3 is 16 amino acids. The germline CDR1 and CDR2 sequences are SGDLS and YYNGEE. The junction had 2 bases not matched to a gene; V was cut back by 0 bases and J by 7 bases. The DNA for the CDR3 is TGTGCCAGCAGCGTAGTCGGGACTAGCGGGAGGAATGAGCAGTTCTTC. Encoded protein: CASSVVGTSGRNEQFF.

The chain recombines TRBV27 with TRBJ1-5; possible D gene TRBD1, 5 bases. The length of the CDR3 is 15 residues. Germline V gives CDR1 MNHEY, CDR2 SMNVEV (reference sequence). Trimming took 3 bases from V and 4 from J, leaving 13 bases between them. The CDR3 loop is CASSFNSGGNQPQHF. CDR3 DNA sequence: TGTGCCAGCAGTTTTAATTCGGGGGGAAATCAGCCCCAGCATTTT.

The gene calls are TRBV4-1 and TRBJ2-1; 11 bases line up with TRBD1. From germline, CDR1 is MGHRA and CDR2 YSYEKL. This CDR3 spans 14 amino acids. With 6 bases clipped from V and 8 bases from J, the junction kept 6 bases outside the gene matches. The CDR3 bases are TGCGCCAGCAGTCGGGACAGGGGGACGGATGAGCAGTTCTTC. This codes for CASSRDRGTDEQFF.

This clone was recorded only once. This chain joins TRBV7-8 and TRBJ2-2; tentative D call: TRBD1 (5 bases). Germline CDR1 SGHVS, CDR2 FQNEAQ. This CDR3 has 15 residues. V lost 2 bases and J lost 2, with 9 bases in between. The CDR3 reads CASSLRGGNTGELFF. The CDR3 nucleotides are TGTGCCAGCAGCTTAAGGGGTGGAAACACCGGGGAGCTGTTTTTT.

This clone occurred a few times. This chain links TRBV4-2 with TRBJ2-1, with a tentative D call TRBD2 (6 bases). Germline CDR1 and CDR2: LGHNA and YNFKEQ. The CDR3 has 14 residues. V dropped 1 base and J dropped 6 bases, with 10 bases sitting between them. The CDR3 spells CASSQVLSGNEQFF. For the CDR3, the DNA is TGTGCCAGCAGCCAAGTCCTTAGCGGCAATGAGCAGTTCTTC.

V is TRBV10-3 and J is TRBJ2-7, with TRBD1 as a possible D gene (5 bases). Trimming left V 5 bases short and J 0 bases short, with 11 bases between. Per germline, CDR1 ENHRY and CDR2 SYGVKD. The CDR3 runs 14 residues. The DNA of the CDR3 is TGTGCCATCAGTCCTACAGGCGTCTCCTACGAGCAGTACTTC. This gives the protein CAISPTGVSYEQYF.

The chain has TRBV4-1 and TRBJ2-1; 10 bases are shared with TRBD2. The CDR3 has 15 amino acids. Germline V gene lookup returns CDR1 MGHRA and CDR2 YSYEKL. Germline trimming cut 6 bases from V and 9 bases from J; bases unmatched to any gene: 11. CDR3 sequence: CASSSEASGRSEQFF. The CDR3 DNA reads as TGCGCCAGCAGTTCTGAGGCTAGCGGGAGAAGTGAGCAGTTCTTC.

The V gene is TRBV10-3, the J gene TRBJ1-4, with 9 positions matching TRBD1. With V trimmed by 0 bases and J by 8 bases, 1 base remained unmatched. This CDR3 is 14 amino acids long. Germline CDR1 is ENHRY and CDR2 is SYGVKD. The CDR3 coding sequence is TGTGCCATCAGTGAGTCGACAGGGGGGGAAAAACTGTTTTTT. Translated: CAISESTGGEKLFF.